The present entry profiles one T cell receptor (beta chain) with its context. Generated by immunoSEQ multiplex PCR, the TCRdb table keeps only in-frame clones and is missing some. The sample holds 45,000 or so clones; roughly 88% are singletons and the top ten take roughly 1.5%. Losses at the gene ends were 4 bases for V and 3 bases for J; bases not matched to a gene: 9. There are 14 residues in the CDR3. Germline V gene sequence: CDR1 SQVTM, CDR2 ANQGSEA. These data come from a study of T cell changes during pregnancy in multiple sclerosis. This TCR came from a female donor with multiple sclerosis, enrolled in a pregnancy study. The chain recombines TRBV29-1 with TRBJ2-7; TRBD2 aligns across 7 bases. The sample was PBMCs (not recorded whether the cells were cultured). The CDR3 bases are TGCAGCGTTGGGGATGCGGGAGAATTCTACGAGCAGTACTTC. Translation: CSVGDAGEFYEQYF.